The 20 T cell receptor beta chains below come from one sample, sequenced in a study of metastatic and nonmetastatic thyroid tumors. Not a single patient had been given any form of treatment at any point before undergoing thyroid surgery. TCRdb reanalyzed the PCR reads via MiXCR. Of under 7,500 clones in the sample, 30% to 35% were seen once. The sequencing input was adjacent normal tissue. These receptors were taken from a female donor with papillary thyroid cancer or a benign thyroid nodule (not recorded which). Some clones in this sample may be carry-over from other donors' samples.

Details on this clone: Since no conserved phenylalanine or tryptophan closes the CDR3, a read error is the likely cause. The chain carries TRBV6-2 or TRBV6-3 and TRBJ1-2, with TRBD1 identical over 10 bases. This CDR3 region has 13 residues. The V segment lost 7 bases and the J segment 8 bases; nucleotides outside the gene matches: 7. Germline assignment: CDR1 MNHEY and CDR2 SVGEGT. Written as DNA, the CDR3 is TGTGCCAGCAACCCCGGGACAGGGGTCGGCTACACCCTC. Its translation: CASNPGTGVGYTL.

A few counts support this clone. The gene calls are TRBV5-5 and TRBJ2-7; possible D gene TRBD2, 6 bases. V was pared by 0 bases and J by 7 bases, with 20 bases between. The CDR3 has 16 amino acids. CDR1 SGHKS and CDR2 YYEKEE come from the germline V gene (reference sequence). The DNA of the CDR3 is TGTGCCAGCAGCTTGGAGTTAGCTGGGGTTCGGGAGGAGCAGTACTTC. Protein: CASSLELAGVREEQYF.

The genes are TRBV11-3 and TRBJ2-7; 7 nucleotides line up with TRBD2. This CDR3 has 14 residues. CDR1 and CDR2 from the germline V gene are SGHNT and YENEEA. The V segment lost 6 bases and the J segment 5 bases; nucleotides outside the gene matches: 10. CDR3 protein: CASRPGGGTHEQYF. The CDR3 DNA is TGTGCCAGCAGGCCAGGCGGGGGAACCCACGAGCAGTACTTC.

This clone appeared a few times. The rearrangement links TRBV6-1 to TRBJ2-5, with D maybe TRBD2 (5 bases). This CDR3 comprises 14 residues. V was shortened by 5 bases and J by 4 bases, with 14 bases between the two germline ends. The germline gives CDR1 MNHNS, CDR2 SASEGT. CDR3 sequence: CASSFGMDPETQYF. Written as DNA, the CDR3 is TGTGCCAGCAGTTTCGGGATGGACCCAGAGACCCAGTACTTC.

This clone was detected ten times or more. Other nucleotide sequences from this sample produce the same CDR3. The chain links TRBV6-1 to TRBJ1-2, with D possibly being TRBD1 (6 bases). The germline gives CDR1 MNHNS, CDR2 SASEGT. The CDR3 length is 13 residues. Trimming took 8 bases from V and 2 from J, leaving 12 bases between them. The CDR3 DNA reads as TGTGCCAGCGCCCCCGGGGGCAACTATGGCTACACCTTC. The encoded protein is CASAPGGNYGYTF.

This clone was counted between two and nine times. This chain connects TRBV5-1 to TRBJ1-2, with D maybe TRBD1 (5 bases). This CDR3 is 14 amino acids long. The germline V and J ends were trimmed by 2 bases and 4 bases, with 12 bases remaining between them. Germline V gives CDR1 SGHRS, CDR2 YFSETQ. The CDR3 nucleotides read TGCGCCAGCAGCTTCGGACGGGGGAGCTATGGCTACACCTTC. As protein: CASSFGRGSYGYTF.

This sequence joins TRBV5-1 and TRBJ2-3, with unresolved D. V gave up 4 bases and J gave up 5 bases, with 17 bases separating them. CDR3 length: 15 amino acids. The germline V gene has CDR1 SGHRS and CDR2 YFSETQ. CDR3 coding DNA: TGCGCCAGCAGCGGGGAAGGCAGGTCGGTAGATACGCAGTATTTT. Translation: CASSGEGRSVDTQYF.

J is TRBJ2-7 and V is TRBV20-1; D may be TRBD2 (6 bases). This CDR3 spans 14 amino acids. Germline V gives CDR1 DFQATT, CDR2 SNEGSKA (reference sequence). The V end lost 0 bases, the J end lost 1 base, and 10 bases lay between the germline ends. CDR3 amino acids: CSARDIGTSYEQYF. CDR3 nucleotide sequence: TGCAGTGCTAGAGATATAGGGACTTCCTACGAGCAGTACTTC.

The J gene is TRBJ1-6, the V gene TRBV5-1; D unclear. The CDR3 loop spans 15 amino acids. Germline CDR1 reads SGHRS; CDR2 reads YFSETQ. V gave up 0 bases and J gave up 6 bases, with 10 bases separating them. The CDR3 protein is CASSLGVGTNSPLHF. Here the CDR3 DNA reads TGCGCCAGCAGCTTGGGGGTGGGCACTAATTCACCCCTCCACTTT.

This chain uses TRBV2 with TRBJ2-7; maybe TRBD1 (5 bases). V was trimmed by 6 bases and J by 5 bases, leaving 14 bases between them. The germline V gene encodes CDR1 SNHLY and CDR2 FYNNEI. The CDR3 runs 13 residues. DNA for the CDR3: TGTGCCAGCAGGAAACAAGGGGTTCACGAGCAGTACTTC. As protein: CASRKQGVHEQYF.

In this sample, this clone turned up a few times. The CDR3 DNA is TGTGCCAGCAGTTTTTCCCCGAACACTGAAGCTTTCTTT. Translation gives CASSFSPNTEAFF. The chain carries TRBV12-3 or TRBV12-4 and TRBJ1-1; D gene uncertain. Trimming took 3 bases from V and 1 from J, leaving 6 bases between them. The CDR3 sequence is 13 residues long.

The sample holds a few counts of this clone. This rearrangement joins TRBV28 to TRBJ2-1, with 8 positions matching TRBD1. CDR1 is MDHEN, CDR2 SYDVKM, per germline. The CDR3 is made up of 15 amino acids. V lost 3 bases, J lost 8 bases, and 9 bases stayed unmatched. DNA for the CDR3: TGTGCCAGCAGTTTCTCTCACAGGGGGGACGATGAGCAGTTCTTC. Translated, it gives CASSFSHRGDDEQFF.

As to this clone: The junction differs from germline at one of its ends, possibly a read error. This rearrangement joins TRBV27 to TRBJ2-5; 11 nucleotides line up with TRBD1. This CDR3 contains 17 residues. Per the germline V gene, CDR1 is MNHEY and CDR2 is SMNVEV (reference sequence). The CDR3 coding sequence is TGTGCCAGCAGGTTATCGGGACAGGGGGGTCTGCAAGAGACCCACGTCTTC. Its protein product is CASRLSGQGGLQETHVF.

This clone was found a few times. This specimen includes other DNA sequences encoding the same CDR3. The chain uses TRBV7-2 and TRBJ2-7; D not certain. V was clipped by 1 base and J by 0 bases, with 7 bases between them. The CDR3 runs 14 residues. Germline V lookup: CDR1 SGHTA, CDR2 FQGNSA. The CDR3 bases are TGTGCCAGCAGCTTAGGTCTAAGCTCCTACGAGCAGTACTTC. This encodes CASSLGLSSYEQYF. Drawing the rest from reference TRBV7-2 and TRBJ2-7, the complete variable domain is GAGVSQSPSNKVTEKGKDVELRCDPISGHTALYWYRQSLGQGLEFLIYFQGNSAPDKSGLPSDRFSAERTGGSVSTLTIQRTQQEDSAVYLCASSLGLSSYEQYFGPGTRLTVT.

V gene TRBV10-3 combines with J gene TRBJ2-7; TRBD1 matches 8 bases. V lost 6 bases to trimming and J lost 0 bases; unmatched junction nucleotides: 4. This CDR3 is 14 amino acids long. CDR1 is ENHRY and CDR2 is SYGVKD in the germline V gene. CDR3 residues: CAISRQGHSYEQYF. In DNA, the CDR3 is TGTGCCATCAGCCGACAGGGGCACTCCTACGAGCAGTACTTC.

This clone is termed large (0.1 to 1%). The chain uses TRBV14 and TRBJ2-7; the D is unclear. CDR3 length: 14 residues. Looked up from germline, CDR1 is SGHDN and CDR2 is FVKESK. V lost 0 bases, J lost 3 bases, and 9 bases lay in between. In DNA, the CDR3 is TGTGCCAGCAGCCAAGACCCTCACCTCTACGAGCAGTACTTC. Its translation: CASSQDPHLYEQYF.

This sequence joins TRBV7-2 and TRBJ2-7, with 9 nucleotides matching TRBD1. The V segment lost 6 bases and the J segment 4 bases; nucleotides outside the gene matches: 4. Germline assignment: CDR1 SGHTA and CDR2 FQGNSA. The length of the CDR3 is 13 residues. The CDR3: CASRQGANYEQYF. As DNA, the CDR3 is TGTGCCAGCAGACAGGGGGCAAATTACGAGCAGTACTTC.

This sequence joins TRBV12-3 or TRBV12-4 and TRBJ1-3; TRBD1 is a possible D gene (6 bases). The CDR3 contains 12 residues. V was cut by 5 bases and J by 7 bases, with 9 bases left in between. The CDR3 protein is CASSPDSNTIYF. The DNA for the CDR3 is TGTGCCAGCAGTCCGGACAGTAACACCATATATTTT.

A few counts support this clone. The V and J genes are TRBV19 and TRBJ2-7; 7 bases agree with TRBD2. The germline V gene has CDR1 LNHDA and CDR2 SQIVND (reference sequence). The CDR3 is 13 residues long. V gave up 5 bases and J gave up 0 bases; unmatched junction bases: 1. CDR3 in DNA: TGTGCCAGTAGTGGGGGGGGCTCCTACGAGCAGTACTTC. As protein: CASSGGGSYEQYF.

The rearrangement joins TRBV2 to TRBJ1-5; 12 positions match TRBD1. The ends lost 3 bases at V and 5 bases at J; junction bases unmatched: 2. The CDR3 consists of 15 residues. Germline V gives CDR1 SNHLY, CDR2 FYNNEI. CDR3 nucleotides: TGTGCCAGCAGTGAGGGACAGGGGGCTCATCAGCCCCAGCATTTT. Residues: CASSEGQGAHQPQHF.